The present T cell receptor beta chain was sequenced within a study of cytomegalovirus exposure and HLA in healthy donors. Whole-study results and caveats: TCR beta V segments were, for the most part, productive about 87% or about 30% of the time in an earlier analysis. A later analysis found that most CMV-associated TCR beta chains appeared HLA-restricted. Association of some 18,000 TCR beta sequences with HLA alleles was found at 0.05 false discovery rate in a later analysis. The only immune exposure information that was available was CMV serostatus.

A note on this clone: Its antigen is not known.

Germline CDR1 is LGHNA and CDR2 is YSLEER. This CDR3 region has 17 residues. V trimming: 4 bases; J trimming: 9 bases; junction bases outside the gene matches: 16. Amplification used 60 Vbeta primers and 13 Jbeta primers. Sequenced by immunoSEQ multiplex PCR; TCRdb stores in-frame clones only, minus some. The sample consists of over 75,000 clones, roughly 67% of them appearing once. Source material: PBMCs. The clonotype comes from a human donor in good health. The chain has TRBV4-3 and TRBJ2-3, with 10 bases identical to TRBD2. The CDR3 nucleotides read TGCGCCAGCAGCCCCCGTGTGAGGACTAGCGGAATAACCACGCAGTATTTT. It codes for CASSPRVRTSGITTQYF.